The present T cell receptor beta chain was sequenced within a study of T cells in Graves' hyperthyroidism and ophthalmopathy. The CDR3 spans 16 residues. Germline V gives CDR1 SNHLY, CDR2 FYNNEI. Trimming removed 6 bases at V and 3 bases at J, with 18 bases between. The investigators amplified TCR beta CDR3 regions from RNA transcripts. HTBI primers were used for first-round RT-PCR of the TCR CDR3. In TCRdb, the multiplex PCR reads were re-called with MiXCR into one record per CDR3 protein. This table holds over 650,000 distinct CDR3 sequences, around 15% found once. The specimen sequenced was blood. The chain recombines TRBV2 with TRBJ2-1; D perhaps matches TRBD2 (9 bases). The clonotype originates from a man younger than 35 with Graves' hyperthyroidism. CDR3 in amino acids: CASSRQGREGYNEQFF. Here the CDR3 DNA reads TGTGCCAGCAGCCGACAGGGGCGGGAGGGCTACAATGAGCAGTTCTTC. The full variable domain, completed using reference TRBV2 and TRBJ2-1, is EPEVTQTPSHQVTQMGQEVILRCVPISNHLYFYWYRQILGQKVEFLVSFYNNEISEKSEIFDDQFSVERPDGSNFTLKIRSTKLEDSAMYFCASSRQGREGYNEQFFGPGTRLTVL.